What follows are 3 T cell receptor beta chains derived from one specimen sequenced in a study of beta chain features in type 1 diabetes. Study results and caveats: Shortening that was moderate but significant affected the TCRB CDR3s of Type 1 diabetes patients in all four CD4+ subsets.

Expressed TCRB transcripts were sequenced, since all the RNA that had been isolated was reverse transcribed. The table came from immunoSEQ multiplex PCR; TCRdb's copy has only in-frame clones and leaves some out. The repertoire holds over 150,000 clones, with under 9.5% as singletons. These receptors are not linked to any known antigen. Sequenced material: central memory CD4+ T cells from blood. The receptors originated from a man between 18 and 35 years old with type 1 diabetes.

The table lists this clone with a few counts. The chain uses TRBV10-2 and TRBJ2-5; D unclear. Germline V gene lookup returns CDR1 WSHSY and CDR2 SAAADI. V was clipped by 7 bases and J by 5 bases, with 20 bases between them. This CDR3 contains 15 residues. The CDR3 region has the DNA TGCGCCAGCACGCGGCTCGCTATGAATGGTGAGACCCAGTACTTC. It encodes CASTRLAMNGETQYF.

This clone was observed a few times. The chain is built from TRBV19 and TRBJ2-3, with 7 bases matching TRBD2. This CDR3 region has 15 residues. Germline assignment: CDR1 LNHDA and CDR2 SQIVND (reference sequence). Trimming cost V 5 bases and J 0 bases; bases outside gene matches: 5. As DNA, the CDR3 is TGTGCCAGTAGTGGCCTAGCGGCTAGCACAGATACGCAGTATTTT. As protein: CASSGLAASTDTQYF.

The rearrangement links TRBV6-6 to TRBJ1-5; D is undetermined. Germline V CDR1 and CDR2: MNHNY, SVGAGI (reference sequence). This CDR3 has 11 amino acids. Between the trimmed V and J ends, which lost 5 bases and 5 bases, there was a span of 4 bases. CDR3 in amino acids: CASSPDQPQHF. The DNA for the CDR3 is TGTGCCAGCAGTCCCGATCAGCCCCAGCATTTT.